These 25 T cell receptor beta chains originate from one sample sequenced in a study of shared clonotypes between healthy human individuals. Sequencing was performed with immunoSEQ multiplex PCR; in TCRdb, only in-frame clones are kept and a portion is missing. The repertoire holds around 2,100,000 clones, with 85% to 95% as singletons. Naive CD8 isolation took CD45RO-negative cells positively selected for CCR7 and excluded terminally differentiated effector memory CD45RA+ cells. The sample taken for sequencing was naive CD8+ T cells sorted from blood. These receptors all stem from a man younger than 30 in good health.

This rearrangement joins TRBV28 to TRBJ2-6, with D tentatively TRBD2 (6 bases). The length of the CDR3 is 15 residues. Germline CDR1 is MDHEN and CDR2 is SYDVKM. Trimming took 6 bases from V and 1 from J, leaving 10 bases between them. CDR3 protein: CASSTAGSGANVLTF. The CDR3 DNA reads as TGTGCCAGCAGCACCGCGGGGTCTGGGGCCAACGTCCTGACTTTC.

This chain connects TRBV7-8 to TRBJ2-5; no clear D. Germline CDR1 and CDR2: SGHVS and FQNEAQ. Trimming took off 5 bases at V and 3 bases at J, with 16 bases between the two ends. CDR3 length: 15 amino acids. DNA of the CDR3: TGTGCCAGCAGCGTATTGCAGGTGTGGGAAGAGACCCAGTACTTC. It codes for CASSVLQVWEETQYF.

The genes are TRBV5-6 and TRBJ1-5; D unresolved. V was clipped by 3 bases and J by 0 bases, with 7 bases between them. There are 14 residues in the CDR3. CDR1 is SGHDT, CDR2 YYEEEE, per germline. The CDR3 protein is CASSSGGSNQPQHF. Here the CDR3 DNA reads TGTGCCAGCAGCTCGGGAGGTAGCAATCAGCCCCAGCATTTT.

CDR3 region: CASSYATGGDYGYTF. The CDR3 DNA reads as TGTGCCAGCAGTTACGCGACAGGGGGCGACTATGGCTACACCTTC. The chain joins TRBV6-5 to TRBJ1-2, with TRBD1 matching over 10 bases. CDR1 and CDR2 (germline): MNHEY, SVGAGI. V lost 2 bases, J lost 3 bases, and 3 bases stayed unmatched. The CDR3 length is 15 residues.

CDR3 region: CSVFSTYSSYNEQFF. CDR3 nucleotides: TGCAGCGTTTTTTCGACTTACAGCTCCTACAATGAGCAGTTCTTC. The chain carries TRBV29-1 and TRBJ2-1; D unresolved. CDR1 is SQVTM and CDR2 is ANQGSEA in the germline V gene. CDR3 length: 15 residues. V lost 5 bases, J lost 0 bases, and 14 bases lay in between.

The rearrangement links TRBV5-1 to TRBJ2-5; 7 bases fit TRBD2. J lost 2 bases, V lost 1 base, and 8 bases had no gene match. The length of the CDR3 is 16 residues. Germline V gene sequence: CDR1 SGHRS, CDR2 YFSETQ. The CDR3 reads CASSLYPSGEQETQYF. The CDR3 bases are TGCGCCAGCAGCTTGTATCCTAGCGGAGAACAAGAGACCCAGTACTTC. Combining the CDR3 with reference TRBV5-1 and TRBJ2-5 gives the whole variable domain KAGVTQTPRYLIKTRGQQVTLSCSPISGHRSVSWYQQTPGQGLQFLFEYFSETQRNKGNFPGRFSGRQFSNSRSEMNVSTLELGDSALYLCASSLYPSGEQETQYFGPGTRLLVL.

V is TRBV14 and J is TRBJ2-1; D possibly corresponds to TRBD2 (5 bases). Germline loops: CDR1 SGHDN, CDR2 FVKESK. The CDR3 length is 16 residues. V lost 0 bases and J 0 bases, leaving 9 bases between the germline ends. CDR3 in DNA: TGTGCCAGCAGCCAAGATCTCGGGATCTCCTACAATGAGCAGTTCTTC. This sequence encodes CASSQDLGISYNEQFF.

This chain connects TRBV5-6 to TRBJ1-6, with D tentatively TRBD1 (6 bases). V shed 0 bases and J shed 6 bases, with 10 bases lying between them. The CDR3 totals 15 residues. Germline lookup yields CDR1 SGHDT and CDR2 YYEEEE. DNA of the CDR3: TGTGCCAGCAGCTTGGCGGCGGACAGTAATTCACCCCTCCACTTT. It codes for CASSLAADSNSPLHF.

This clone was recorded only once. The chain has TRBV6-1 and TRBJ2-7, with D possibly TRBD2 on 5 matching bases. The CDR3 has 15 amino acids. The germline V gene encodes CDR1 MNHNS and CDR2 SASEGT. The V end was cut by 4 bases, the J end by 2 bases, with 15 bases between. CDR3 in DNA: TGTGCCAGCAGTGTAGGCGGGCTAGGGCCCTACGAGCAGTACTTC. This encodes CASSVGGLGPYEQYF.

The V gene is TRBV11-2, the J gene TRBJ1-2; tentative D call: TRBD1 (6 bases). CDR1 and CDR2 (germline): SGHAT, FQNNGV. The CDR3 has 15 residues. V lost 5 bases and J lost 4, with 17 bases in between. CDR3 protein: CASSGGGGRPYGYTF. In DNA form, the CDR3 reads TGTGCCAGCAGCGGGGGCGGGGGGCGTCCCTATGGCTACACCTTC.

The sample holds one count of this clone. This chain joins TRBV19 and TRBJ2-1; D unresolved. The CDR3 is made up of 12 amino acids. V was shortened by 4 bases and J by 7 bases, with 8 bases between the two germline ends. Germline values: CDR1 LNHDA, CDR2 SQIVND (reference sequence). CDR3 nucleotide sequence: TGTGCCAGTAGTACCCCTTTTAATGAGCAGTTCTTC. Translated: CASSTPFNEQFF.

Comment on this clone: The identical CDR3 is also encoded by other nucleotide sequences in the sample. The chain couples TRBV30 to TRBJ2-7; 9 nucleotides match TRBD1. The CDR3 contains 13 residues. V trimming: 3 bases; J trimming: 4 bases; junction bases outside the gene matches: 4. Per germline, CDR1 GTSNPN and CDR2 SVGIG (reference sequence). The CDR3: CAWSAGTGYEQYF. CDR3 sequence (DNA): TGTGCCTGGAGCGCCGGGACAGGGTACGAGCAGTACTTC.

This clone appeared a few times. This sequence joins TRBV7-9 and TRBJ1-6; D gene uncertain. Germline lookup yields CDR1 SEHNR and CDR2 FQNEAQ (reference sequence). Deletions cut 1 base from V and 11 bases from J, with 6 bases between. This CDR3 has 12 residues. For the CDR3, the DNA is TGTGCCAGCAGCTTAGACTCTACACCCCTCCACTTT. Amino acids: CASSLDSTPLHF.

A note on this clone: A read error may account for a junction end that differs from germline. V usage is TRBV27 and J usage is TRBJ2-6; unclear D gene. CDR1 MNHEY and CDR2 SMNVEV come from the germline V gene (reference sequence). The CDR3 consists of 15 residues. DNA of the CDR3: TGTGCCAGCAGTTTAGTGGGGTCTGGGACCAACGTCCTGACTTTC. It yields the protein CASSLVGSGTNVLTF.

The chain links TRBV29-1 to TRBJ2-5; unclear D gene. The ends were cut back, 6 bases at V and 5 bases at J, with 22 bases in the middle. The germline V gene has CDR1 SQVTM and CDR2 ANQGSEA. There are 15 residues in the CDR3. The CDR3 sequence: CSVGELGGPWETQYF. The CDR3, as DNA: TGCAGCGTCGGTGAGTTAGGTGGACCATGGGAGACCCAGTACTTC.

The chain carries TRBV27 and TRBJ2-1, with D possibly being TRBD2 (5 bases). The germline V gene encodes CDR1 MNHEY and CDR2 SMNVEV (reference sequence). Trimming cost V 4 bases and J 6 bases, with 13 bases left between them. This CDR3 spans 14 amino acids. The CDR3 sequence is CASSSRGIGNEQFF. CDR3 nucleotide sequence: TGTGCCAGCAGTTCCCGGGGTATAGGCAATGAGCAGTTCTTC.

The chain has TRBV9 and TRBJ2-3; perhaps D is TRBD1 or TRBD2 (5 bases each). The germline V gene encodes CDR1 SGDLS and CDR2 YYNGEE. The V gene lost 0 bases and the J gene lost 6 bases, with 14 bases spanning the gap. There are 15 residues in the CDR3. The CDR3 region has the DNA TGTGCCAGCAGCGTAGGGGTCTTGGGGGTCGATACGCAGTATTTT. Translation: CASSVGVLGVDTQYF.

The chain joins TRBV6-5 to TRBJ2-1, with a possible D match to TRBD2 (5 bases). Germline CDR1 and CDR2: MNHEY and SVGAGI. The CDR3 has 12 amino acids. Trimming removed 2 bases from V and 9 bases from J, with 8 bases in between. The CDR3 nucleotides read TGTGCCAGCAGTTACACAGAGGGTGAGCAGTTCTTC. Amino acids: CASSYTEGEQFF.

This sequence joins TRBV30 and TRBJ2-2; 8 positions match TRBD1. Germline CDR1 GTSNPN, CDR2 SVGIG (reference sequence). The J segment lost 6 bases and the V segment lost 2 bases, leaving 5 bases of the junction unmatched. The CDR3 is made up of 14 amino acids. The CDR3 DNA reads as TGTGCCTGGAGTTCCGGACAGGGCCCCGGGGAGCTGTTTTTT. It translates to CAWSSGQGPGELFF.

This sequence joins TRBV18 and TRBJ2-3; perhaps TRBD2 as D (6 bases). The CDR3 is 16 residues long. V was clipped by 3 bases and J by 4 bases, with 17 bases between them. The V gene's germline CDR1 is KGHSH and CDR2 LQKENI. Here the CDR3 DNA reads TGTGCCAGCTCACCTCTCCCGGGGGAAGGCTCAGATACGCAGTATTTT. Translated: CASSPLPGEGSDTQYF.

CDR3 region: CASSFDRGAKNIQYF. In DNA form, the CDR3 reads TGTGCCAGCAGCTTCGACAGGGGTGCCAAAAACATTCAGTACTTC. This chain joins TRBV5-4 and TRBJ2-4; 8 nucleotides agree with TRBD1. The germline V gene encodes CDR1 SGHNT and CDR2 YYREEE (reference sequence). CDR3 length: 15 residues. V shed 2 bases and J 1 base; nucleotides not matched to a gene: 2.

The chain is built from TRBV5-4 and TRBJ2-2; no firm D call. CDR1 SGHNT and CDR2 YYREEE come from the germline V gene (reference sequence). Deletions cut 4 bases from V and 7 bases from J, with 11 bases between. This CDR3 has 13 residues. The CDR3 DNA is TGTGCCAGCAGCCCCGACCTGTACGGGGAGCTGTTTTTT. It specifies CASSPDLYGELFF.

The chain carries TRBV30 and TRBJ2-1; D is possibly TRBD2 (6 bases). CDR3 size: 11 residues. The germline V and J ends were trimmed by 5 bases and 6 bases, with 8 bases remaining between them. Germline V gene lookup returns CDR1 GTSNPN and CDR2 SVGIG (reference sequence). CDR3 nucleotides: TGTGCCTGGGAGACTAGCAATGAGCAGTTCTTC. Translated: CAWETSNEQFF.

The rearrangement uses TRBV5-1 and TRBJ2-2; TRBD2 matches 10 bases. V dropped 2 bases and J dropped 4; count of bases not matched to a gene: 8. Germline CDR1 and CDR2: SGHRS and YFSETQ. The CDR3 is 17 amino acids. This chain's CDR3 is CASSFPSGGSSTGELFF. CDR3 in DNA: TGCGCCAGCAGCTTTCCTAGCGGGGGCTCTTCCACCGGGGAGCTGTTTTTT. The variable domain in full, with the rest retrieved from reference TRBV5-1 and TRBJ2-2, is KAGVTQTPRYLIKTRGQQVTLSCSPISGHRSVSWYQQTPGQGLQFLFEYFSETQRNKGNFPGRFSGRQFSNSRSEMNVSTLELGDSALYLCASSFPSGGSSTGELFFGEGSRLTVL.

The chain links TRBV6-5 to TRBJ1-2, with D unclear. Germline CDR1 is MNHEY and CDR2 is SVGAGI. V was cut by 0 bases and J by 1 base, with 6 bases left in between. The CDR3 extends over 14 amino acids. The CDR3 bases are TGTGCCAGCAGTTACTCAAAGGGTAACTATGGCTACACCTTC. Residues: CASSYSKGNYGYTF.